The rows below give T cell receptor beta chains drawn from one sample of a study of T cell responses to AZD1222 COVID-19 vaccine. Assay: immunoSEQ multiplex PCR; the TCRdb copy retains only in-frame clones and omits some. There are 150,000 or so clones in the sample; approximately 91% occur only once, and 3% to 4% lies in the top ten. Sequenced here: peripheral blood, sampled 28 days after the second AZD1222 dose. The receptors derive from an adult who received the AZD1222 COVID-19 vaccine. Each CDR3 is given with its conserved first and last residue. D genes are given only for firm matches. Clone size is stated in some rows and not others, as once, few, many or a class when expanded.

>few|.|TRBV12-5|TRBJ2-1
TGTGCTAGTGGTTTCCCCGAACAGGGACAGCAGTTCTTC
CASGFPEQGQQFF
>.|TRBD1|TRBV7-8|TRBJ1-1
TGTGCCAGCAGCATCGACGCTGGGGCAGGGGGCACTGAAGCTTTCTTT
CASSIDAGAGGTEAFF
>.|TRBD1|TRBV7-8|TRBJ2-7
TGTGCCAGCGGAAGGGGGCTTAACTCCTACGAGCAGTACTTC
CASGRGLNSYEQYF
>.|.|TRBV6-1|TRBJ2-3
TGTGCCAGCAGTTATCCCCCTAGCACAGATACGCAGTATTTT
CASSYPPSTDTQYF
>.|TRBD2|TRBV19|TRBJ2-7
TGTGCCAGTACCCCCGGCGCCGCGGGGGTCTACGAGCAGTACTTC
CASTPGAAGVYEQYF
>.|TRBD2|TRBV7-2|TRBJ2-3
TGTGCCAGCAGCTTCCCCGGAGCGGGAGGGCCATCAGATACGCAGTATTTT
CASSFPGAGGPSDTQYF
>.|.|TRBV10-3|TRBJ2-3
TGTGCCATCAGTGAGTTGGGAGATACGCAGTATTTT
CAISELGDTQYF
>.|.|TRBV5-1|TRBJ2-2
TGCGCCAGCAGCTTGGGGGGCCCAAGGACCGGGGAGCTGTTTTTT
CASSLGGPRTGELFF
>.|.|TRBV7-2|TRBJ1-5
TGTGCCAGCAGCTTCGGCCGGTATAGCAATCAGCCCCAGCATTTT
CASSFGRYSNQPQHF
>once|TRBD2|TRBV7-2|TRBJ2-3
TGTGCCAGCACCCTTAGCGGGCCTTCCACAGATACGCAGTATTTT
CASTLSGPSTDTQYF
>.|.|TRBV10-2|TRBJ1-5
TGCGCCAGCAGTGATTCAAGGAATAGCAATCAGCCCCAGCATTTT
CASSDSRNSNQPQHF
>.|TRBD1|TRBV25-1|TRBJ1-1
TGTGCCAGCAGCCCCCGGGACAGAATCACGATGAACACTGAAGCTTTCTTT
CASSPRDRITMNTEAFF
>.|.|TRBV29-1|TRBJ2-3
TGCAGCGTTCGCGCTGAGAGCACAGATACGCAGTATTTT
CSVRAESTDTQYF
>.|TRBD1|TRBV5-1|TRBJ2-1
TGCGCCAGCAGCTCTGGCGGGACAGGGCCTTACAATGAGCAGTTCTTC
CASSSGGTGPYNEQFF
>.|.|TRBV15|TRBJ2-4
TGTGCCACCAGCACTACAGGTAACCTAGCCAAAAACATTCAGTACTTC
CATSTTGNLAKNIQYF
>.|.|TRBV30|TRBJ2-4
TGTGCCTGGAGTGGAGGGCTGGCTCTAGCCAAAAACATTCAGTACTTC
CAWSGGLALAKNIQYF
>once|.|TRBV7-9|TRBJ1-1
TGTGCCAGCAGCTTTGAACAGCGGGGCACTGAAGCTTTCTTT
CASSFEQRGTEAFF
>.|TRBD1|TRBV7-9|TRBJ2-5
TGTGCCAGCAGCCCCACAGGGGGGCGAGGGGAGACCCAGTACTTC
CASSPTGGRGETQYF
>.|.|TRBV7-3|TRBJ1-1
TGTGCCAGCAGCAGGGGCAGAAACACTGAAGCTTTCTTT
CASSRGRNTEAFF
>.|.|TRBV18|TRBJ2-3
TGTGCCAGCTCACCGCAGCAGGGAGCAACAGATACGCAGTATTTT
CASSPQQGATDTQYF
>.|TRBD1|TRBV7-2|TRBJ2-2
TGTGCCAGCAGCCCGCGGACAGGCAACACCGGGGAGCTGTTTTTT
CASSPRTGNTGELFF
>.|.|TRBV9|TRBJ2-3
TGTGCCAGCAGCGTAGCTACTAGCTCAGATACGCAGTATTTT
CASSVATSSDTQYF
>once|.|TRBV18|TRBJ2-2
TGTGCCAGCTCACCAGGAGTCGGACAGCTGGGCTGGGGGGATAGCACCGGGGAGCTGTTTTTT
CASSPGVGQLGWGDSTGELFF
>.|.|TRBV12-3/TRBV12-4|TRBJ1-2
TGTGCCAGCAGTCGGGGCTATGGCTACACCTTC
CASSRGYGYTF
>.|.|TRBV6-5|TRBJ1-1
TGTGCCAGCAGGGGGAGGCGGAACTTGAACACTGAAGCTTTCTTT
CASRGRRNLNTEAFF
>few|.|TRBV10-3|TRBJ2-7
TGTGCCATCGGGGGAATCAGGGAGCAGTACTTC
CAIGGIREQYF
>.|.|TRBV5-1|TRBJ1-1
TGCGCCAGCAGCTTGGGGAGTGAAGCTTTCTTT
CASSLGSEAFF
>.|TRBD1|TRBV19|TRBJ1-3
TGTGCCAGTACGAAAGTACCGGGACAGGGGGCCAACACCATATATTTT
CASTKVPGQGANTIYF
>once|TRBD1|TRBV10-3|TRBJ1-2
TGTGCCATCAGGCCAGGGGGAGAGGATGGCTACACCTTC
CAIRPGGEDGYTF
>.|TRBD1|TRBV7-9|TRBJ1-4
TGTGCCAGCAGCCCCGCCACAGGGGGATTAAGGGAAAAACTGTTTTTT
CASSPATGGLREKLFF
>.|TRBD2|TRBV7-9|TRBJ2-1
TGTGCCACCTCGACTAGCGGGGAGCAGTTCTTC
CATSTSGEQFF
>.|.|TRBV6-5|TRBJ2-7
TGTGCCAGCAGTCCTCTCAGGGGTTCCTACGAGCAGTACTTC
CASSPLRGSYEQYF
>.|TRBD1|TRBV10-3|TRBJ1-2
TGTGCCATCGGACGACAGGGGCATGGCTACACCTTC
CAIGRQGHGYTF
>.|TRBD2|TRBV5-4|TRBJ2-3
TGTGCCAGCAGCTTGGAGGGAGGGAGGGATACGCAGTATTTT
CASSLEGGRDTQYF
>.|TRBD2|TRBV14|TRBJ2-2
TGTGCCAGCAGCCAAGTTGGAGGACTAGCGGGAGGGACCGGGGAGCTGTTTTTT
CASSQVGGLAGGTGELFF
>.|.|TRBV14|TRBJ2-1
TGTGCCAGCAGCCAGTACTACCGCCCTTACAATGAGCAGTTCTTC
CASSQYYRPYNEQFF
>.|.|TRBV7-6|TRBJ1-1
TGTGCCAGCAGCTCGGCTCAGGGGACTGAAGCTTTCTTT
CASSSAQGTEAFF
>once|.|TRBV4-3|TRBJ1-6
TGCGCCAGCAGCCCCGGACGGGGGCTTGGGTCACCCCTCCACTTT
CASSPGRGLGSPLHF
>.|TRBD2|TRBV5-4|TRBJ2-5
TGTGCCAGCAGCGGAAGCGGGGGACTTGGGGAGACCCAGTACTTC
CASSGSGGLGETQYF
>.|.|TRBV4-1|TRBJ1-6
TGCGCCAGCAGCCAAGAGGGGACCCTCGGGGGTAATTCACCCCTCCACTTT
CASSQEGTLGGNSPLHF
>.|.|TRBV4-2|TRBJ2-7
TGTGCCAGCAGCCAAGAAGTAGGGGGAGTGGGCGAGCAGTACTTC
CASSQEVGGVGEQYF
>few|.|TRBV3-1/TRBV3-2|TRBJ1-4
TGTGCCAGCAGCCGGCAACGAGAAGGGGAAAAACTGTTTTTT
CASSRQREGEKLFF
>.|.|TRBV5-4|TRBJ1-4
TGTGCCAGCAGCCTCAACTATGGGGATGAAAAACTGTTTTTT
CASSLNYGDEKLFF
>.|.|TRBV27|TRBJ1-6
TGTGCCAGCAGTTTATACCGAACCCGGGCGGATTCACCCCTCCACTTT
CASSLYRTRADSPLHF
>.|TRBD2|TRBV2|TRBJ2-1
TGTGCCAGCAGTGAAGCGGGGGAACTAGCGGGAGCCTACAATGAGCAGTTCTTC
CASSEAGELAGAYNEQFF
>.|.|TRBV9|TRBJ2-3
TGTGCCAGCAGCCGGGAGACAGTCACAGATACGCAGTATTTT
CASSRETVTDTQYF
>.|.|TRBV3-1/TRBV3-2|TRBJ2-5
TGTGCCAGCAGCCAGGTACAGGGCGAAGAGACCCAGTACTTC
CASSQVQGEETQYF
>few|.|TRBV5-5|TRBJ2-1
TGTGCCAGCAGCTTGTACTGGAGTCTGTTCTTC
CASSLYWSLFF
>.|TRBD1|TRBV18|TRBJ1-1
TGTGCCAGCTCACCCGGAACAGGGGTTACTGAAGCTTTCTTT
CASSPGTGVTEAFF